This entry lists 16 T cell receptor beta chains sequenced from one sample in a study of T cell responses to AZD1222 COVID-19 vaccine. Measured with immunoSEQ multiplex PCR; TCRdb has only the in-frame clones, and not every one. The table includes about 68,000 clones, roughly 88% detected once. Sequences were derived from peripheral blood, sampled on day 0 of AZD1222 vaccination. The receptors here all came from an adult in good health.

The rearrangement uses TRBV6-5 and TRBJ1-1, with D maybe TRBD1 (5 bases). Germline values: CDR1 MNHEY, CDR2 SVGAGI. The V end was cut by 5 bases, the J end by 7 bases, with 17 bases between. This CDR3 spans 14 amino acids. CDR3: CASSLLDSQGEAFF. The CDR3 DNA reads as TGTGCCAGCAGTCTTCTCGATAGCCAGGGTGAAGCTTTCTTT.

The CDR3 here is CASSLYEQFF. Written as DNA, the CDR3 is TGTGCCAGCAGCTTATATGAGCAGTTCTTC. The chain joins TRBV11-2 to TRBJ2-1, with D unclear. The ends were cut back, 2 bases at V and 8 bases at J, with 1 base in the middle. The CDR3 extends over 10 amino acids. Germline assignment: CDR1 SGHAT and CDR2 FQNNGV.

V usage is TRBV24-1 and J usage is TRBJ2-1; 13 nucleotides align to TRBD2. Germline CDR1 is KGHDR and CDR2 is SFDVKD. The junction had 2 bases not matched to a gene; V was cut back by 2 bases and J by 5 bases. The CDR3 is 16 residues long. The DNA of the CDR3 is TGTGCCACCAGTGATTGGACTAGCGGGGGTCACAATGAGCAGTTCTTC. Protein sequence: CATSDWTSGGHNEQFF.

J is TRBJ2-5 and V is TRBV7-3; D is possibly TRBD1 or TRBD2 (5 bases each). The CDR3 totals 14 residues. Germline V gene sequence: CDR1 SGHTA, CDR2 FQGTGA. V gave up 4 bases and J gave up 5 bases, with 14 bases separating them. CDR3 amino acids: CASSSNGGGETQYF. As DNA, the CDR3 is TGTGCCAGCAGCTCAAATGGGGGTGGTGAGACCCAGTACTTC.

The rearrangement links TRBV6-1 to TRBJ2-7; D is unclear. Trimming cost V 3 bases and J 2 bases, with 8 bases left between them. The CDR3 is made up of 13 amino acids. Germline loops: CDR1 MNHNS, CDR2 SASEGT. The CDR3 region has the DNA TGTGCCAGCAGTGAGGACGGAACCTACGAGCAGTACTTC. Protein sequence: CASSEDGTYEQYF.

CDR3 nucleotide sequence: TGTGCCAGCAGTGAAACGCTAGCGGTCTACAATGAGCAGTTCTTC. Residues: CASSETLAVYNEQFF. The chain combines TRBV2 with TRBJ2-1; 7 positions match TRBD2. V lost 2 bases and J lost 3; bases outside the gene matches: 4. The germline V gene has CDR1 SNHLY and CDR2 FYNNEI. The CDR3 runs 15 residues. The full variable domain, rest sourced from reference TRBV2 and TRBJ2-1, is EPEVTQTPSHQVTQMGQEVILRCVPISNHLYFYWYRQILGQKVEFLVSFYNNEISEKSEIFDDQFSVERPDGSNFTLKIRSTKLEDSAMYFCASSETLAVYNEQFFGPGTRLTVL.

The J gene is TRBJ1-1, the V gene TRBV5-6; perhaps TRBD1 as D (6 bases). Germline V gene lookup returns CDR1 SGHDT and CDR2 YYEEEE. The ends were cut back, 4 bases at V and 1 base at J, with 17 bases in the middle. CDR3 length: 16 residues. In DNA form, the CDR3 reads TGTGCCAGCAGCCAAATCGGGGTACAGGGGAACACTGAAGCTTTCTTT. This translates into CASSQIGVQGNTEAFF.

The rearrangement uses TRBV6-6 and TRBJ2-3, with 10 bases that match TRBD1. This CDR3 has 16 residues. The V and J ends lost 6 bases and 0 bases, in that order; junction bases with no gene match: 6. The V gene's germline CDR1 is MNHNY and CDR2 SVGAGI (reference sequence). CDR3 nucleotide sequence: TGTGCCAGCAGCTACCCGGGACAGGGGAGCACAGATACGCAGTATTTT. It specifies CASSYPGQGSTDTQYF.

The CDR3 is CASSFPLANNEQFF. In nucleotides, the CDR3 is TGCGCCAGCAGCTTTCCTCTAGCGAACAATGAGCAGTTCTTC. The chain recombines TRBV5-1 with TRBJ2-1; D is perhaps TRBD2 (6 bases). This CDR3 spans 14 amino acids. Trimming took off 2 bases at V and 5 bases at J, with 11 bases between the two ends. Germline lookup yields CDR1 SGHRS and CDR2 YFSETQ.

This clone was seen just once. The rearrangement uses TRBV7-9 and TRBJ2-2, with D maybe TRBD2 (5 bases). The V and J ends lost 6 bases and 8 bases respectively, with 13 bases between them. The germline CDR1 and CDR2 sequences are SEHNR and FQNEAQ (reference sequence). This CDR3 comprises 13 residues. The CDR3 nucleotides are TGTGCCAGCAGTTCCTCATCGGGAGGGGAGCTGTTTTTT. Translation gives CASSSSSGGELFF.

In DNA, the CDR3 is TGTGCCAGCAGCCGGGGGTGGGGAAACTACGAGCAGTACTTC. Protein sequence: CASSRGWGNYEQYF. The chain is built from TRBV5-4 and TRBJ2-7, with D tentatively TRBD2 (6 bases). Germline-derived CDR1 and CDR2 are SGHNT and YYREEE (reference sequence). Deletions cut 4 bases from V and 3 bases from J, with 14 bases between. The CDR3 sequence is 14 residues long.

The CDR3 region is CASSWDRELIGELFF. CDR3 sequence (DNA): TGCGCCAGCAGCTGGGACAGGGAATTGATCGGGGAGCTGTTTTTT. The chain carries TRBV5-1 and TRBJ2-2, with 9 bases lining up with TRBD1. V shed 3 bases, J shed 7 bases, and the junction held 7 bases outside the gene matches. The CDR3 has 15 amino acids. Germline CDR1 and CDR2: SGHRS and YFSETQ.

The chain carries TRBV4-3 and TRBJ2-2; D is tentatively TRBD1 or TRBD2 (5 bases each). The CDR3 has 18 residues. Germline CDR1 and CDR2: LGHNA and YSLEER. V shed 3 bases and J shed 4 bases, with 21 bases lying between them. In nucleotides, the CDR3 is TGCGCCAGCAGCCACGAAATCTGGGGGAGCGCGGGCACCGGGGAGCTGTTTTTT. Translation gives CASSHEIWGSAGTGELFF.

With respect to this clone: Other DNA sequences in the sample encode the same CDR3. This rearrangement joins TRBV5-5 to TRBJ1-2; a weak D match, TRBD1 (6 bases). Looked up from germline, CDR1 is SGHKS and CDR2 is YYEKEE (reference sequence). Trimming left V 4 bases short and J 4 bases short, with 14 bases between. This CDR3 contains 14 residues. The CDR3 region is CASSPDSGGYGYTF. The CDR3 bases are TGTGCCAGCAGCCCGGACAGTGGTGGCTATGGCTACACCTTC.

The rearrangement uses TRBV27 and TRBJ1-6; tentative D call: TRBD1 (5 bases). The CDR3 is 13 residues long. Trimming shortened V by 5 bases and J by 6 bases, and 8 bases separated the two germline ends. Germline CDR1 and CDR2: MNHEY and SMNVEV (reference sequence). The CDR3 spells CASSTDINSPLHF. CDR3 sequence (DNA): TGTGCCAGCAGTACGGACATTAATTCACCCCTCCACTTT.

This clone has only one observation. The chain is built from TRBV11-3 and TRBJ2-3; the match to TRBD2 covers 9 bases. This CDR3 region has 14 residues. J gave up 1 base and V 4 bases, and 0 bases lay outside the gene matches. Looked up from germline, CDR1 is SGHNT and CDR2 is YENEEA. The CDR3 DNA is TGTGCCAGCAGCTCTAGCGGGGGCACAGATACGCAGTATTTT. Protein product: CASSSSGGTDTQYF. Looking up the rest from reference TRBV11-3 and TRBJ2-3 gives the full variable domain: EAGVVQSPRYKIIEKKQPVAFWCNPISGHNTLYWYLQNLGQGPELLIRYENEEAVDDSQLPKDRFSAERLKGVDSTLKIQPAELGDSAVYLCASSSSGGTDTQYFGPGTRLTVL.